This T cell receptor beta chain comes out of a study of shared clonotypes between healthy human individuals. This clone was counted a few times. Its antigen is as yet unknown. The CDR3 runs to 12 residues. Between the trimmed V and J ends, which lost 5 bases and 1 base, there was a span of 5 bases. Per germline, CDR1 SGHNT and CDR2 YENEEA. Sequencing used immunoSEQ multiplex PCR; TCRdb keeps in-frame clones, though not all of them. The sample lists some 2,500,000 clones, more than 85% occurring once. Study-wide results and caveats: It was anticipated that sequencing depth would influence how many clonotypes donors shared.

The receptor's source is a man between 18 and 29 years old in good health. Some clones in this sample may be carry-over from other donors' samples. This rearrangement joins TRBV11-3 to TRBJ1-1, with D unclear. Sequencing was done on a sample of naive CD4+ T cells from PBMCs. Subset in this sample: CD45RA+ positively selected. Here the CDR3 reads CASSRSNTEAFF. CDR3 in DNA: TGTGCCAGCAGCCGATCGAACACTGAAGCTTTCTTT.